Listed below are T cell receptor beta chains from one sample, sequenced in a study of regulatory T cells in long-lasting Graves disease. Each CDR3 protein is one row after TCRdb ran MiXCR on the multiplex PCR reads. Of some 430,000 distinct CDR3 sequences listed, roughly a fifth are singletons. The material was peripheral blood mononuclear cells (PBMCs), obtained when the disease was refractory, from a patient treated with antithyroid drugs. These receptors originate from a female donor with Graves disease. Both conserved end residues are part of each CDR3. The D gene is left open where the match is weak. Only part of the rows carry a size: once, few, many, or a class if the clone is expanded.

TRBV6-1,TRBJ1-6,NA,few,TGTGCCAGCAGTCTCGTGGGCAGGGATTTTTCACCCCTCCACTTT,CASSLVGRDFSPLHF
TRBV19,TRBJ2-2,NA,NA,TGTGCCAGTAGTATAGAACATGCGGGGCCCGAGGAGCTGTTTTTT,CASSIEHAGPEELFF
TRBV7-2,TRBJ2-3,NA,few,TGTGCCAGCAGCGGTTTCTCAGATACGCAGTATTTT,CASSGFSDTQYF
TRBV3-1,TRBJ2-5,NA,NA,TGTGCCAGCAGCCAACTCCTGGGGGGGCCGGTAGAGACCCAGTACTTC,CASSQLLGGPVETQYF
TRBV20-1,TRBJ1-5,NA,NA,TGCAGTGCTAGAGATCTAAGGGGGGATCAGCCCCAGCATTTT,CSARDLRGDQPQHF
TRBV4-3,TRBJ1-3,NA,NA,TGCGCCAGCAGCCAAGAGTACCTCTCTGGAAACACCATATATTTT,CASSQEYLSGNTIYF
TRBV9,TRBJ2-5,TRBD1,few,TGTGCCAGCAGCGCCCAAGGGACAGGGGAAGAGACCCAGTACTTC,CASSAQGTGEETQYF
TRBV7-9,TRBJ1-2,TRBD1,many,TGTGCCAGCAGCCGCGAGGACAGGGACTATGGCTACACCTTC,CASSREDRDYGYTF
TRBV12-3/TRBV12-4,TRBJ1-1,NA,many,TGTGCCAGCAGTTTCGTCAGGGATACTGAAGCTTTCTTT,CASSFVRDTEAFF
TRBV2,TRBJ1-5,NA,many,TGTGCCAGCAGTGAAGGGTATAGCAATCAGCCCCAGCATTTT,CASSEGYSNQPQHF
TRBV6-1,TRBJ1-6,NA,many,TGTGCCAGCAGCTGGGGGGGAAGAGATTCACCCCTCCACTTT,CASSWGGRDSPLHF
TRBV7-6,TRBJ2-2,NA,few,TGTGCCAGCAAACAGAGCCAGGCTACGAACACCGGGGAGCTGCTTTTT,CASKQSQATNTGELLF
TRBV25-1,TRBJ2-7,TRBD1,NA,TGTGCCAGCAGCCCCAGGACAGGGAACGAGCAGTACTTC,CASSPRTGNEQYF
TRBV2,TRBJ2-2,TRBD1,many,TGTGCCAGCAGGGGGACAGCGAACACCGGGGAGCTGTTTTTT,CASRGTANTGELFF
TRBV28,TRBJ2-5,NA,many,TGTGCCAGCACCAACCTAAGGGGGACCCAGTACTTC,CASTNLRGTQYF
TRBV28,TRBJ1-5,TRBD1,NA,TGTGCCAGCGCCTTTGAACAGGGGGCTCAGCCCCAGCATTTT,CASAFEQGAQPQHF
TRBV14,TRBJ2-5,TRBD2,NA,TGTGCCAGCAGCCAAGTCATCGGGTGGGCTAGCGGCCAGGGAACCCAGTACTTC,CASSQVIGWASGQGTQYF
TRBV7-2,TRBJ1-2,NA,few,TGTGCCAGCAGCTGGGGCAGGACTAACTATGGCTACACCTTC,CASSWGRTNYGYTF
TRBV29-1,TRBJ1-1,TRBD1,NA,TGCAGCGTTGAGGCACCGGGACAGGGACTAACAAAAGCTGCCGTAACTGAAGCTTTCTTT,CSVEAPGQGLTKAAVTEAFF
TRBV2,TRBJ1-5,NA,few,TGTGCCAGCAGGGGGGAAGTAGCAAATCAGCCCCAGCATTTT,CASRGEVANQPQHF
TRBV7-2,TRBJ1-1,NA,many,TGTGCCAGCAGCTTGGAGGGAAGGGGGGCGCCGACTGAAGCTTTCTTT,CASSLEGRGAPTEAFF
TRBV2,TRBJ2-7,NA,many,TGTGCCAGCAGTGAGCGAGACCAGAGCTCCTACGAGCAGTACTTC,CASSERDQSSYEQYF
TRBV5-1,TRBJ2-2,NA,few,TGCGCCAGCAGCTGGGGAGCAGGGGAGAACACCGGGGAGCTGTTTTTT,CASSWGAGENTGELFF